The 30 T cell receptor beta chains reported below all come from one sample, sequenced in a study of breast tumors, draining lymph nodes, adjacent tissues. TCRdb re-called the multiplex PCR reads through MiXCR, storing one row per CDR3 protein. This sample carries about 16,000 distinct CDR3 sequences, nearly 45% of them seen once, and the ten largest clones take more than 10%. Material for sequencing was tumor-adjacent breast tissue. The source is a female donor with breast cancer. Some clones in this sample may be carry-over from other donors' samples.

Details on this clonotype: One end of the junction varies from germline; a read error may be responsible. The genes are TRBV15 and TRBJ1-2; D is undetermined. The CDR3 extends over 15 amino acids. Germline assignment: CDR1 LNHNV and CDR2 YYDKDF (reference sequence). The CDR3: CATSRDLTDSYGHTF. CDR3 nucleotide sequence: TGTGCCACCAGCAGAGATCTTACGGACTCCTATGGCCACACCTTC.

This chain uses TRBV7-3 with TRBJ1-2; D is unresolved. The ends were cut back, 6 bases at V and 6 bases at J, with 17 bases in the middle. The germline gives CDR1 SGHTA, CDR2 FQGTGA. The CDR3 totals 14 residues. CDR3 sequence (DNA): TGTGCCAGCAGTGACATAGACGGGGTCGATGGCTACACCTTC. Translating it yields CASSDIDGVDGYTF. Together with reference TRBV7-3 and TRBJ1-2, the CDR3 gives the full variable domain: GAGVSQTPSNKVTEKGKYVELRCDPISGHTALYWYRQSLGQGPEFLIYFQGTGAADDSGLPNDRFFAVRPEGSVSTLKIQRTERGDSAVYLCASSDIDGVDGYTFGSGTRLTVV.

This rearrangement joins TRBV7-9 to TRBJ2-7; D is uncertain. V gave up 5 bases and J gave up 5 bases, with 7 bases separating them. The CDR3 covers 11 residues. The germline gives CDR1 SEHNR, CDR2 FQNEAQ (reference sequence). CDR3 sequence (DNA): TGTGCCAGCAGCATGGCAGACGAGCAGTACTTC. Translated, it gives CASSMADEQYF.

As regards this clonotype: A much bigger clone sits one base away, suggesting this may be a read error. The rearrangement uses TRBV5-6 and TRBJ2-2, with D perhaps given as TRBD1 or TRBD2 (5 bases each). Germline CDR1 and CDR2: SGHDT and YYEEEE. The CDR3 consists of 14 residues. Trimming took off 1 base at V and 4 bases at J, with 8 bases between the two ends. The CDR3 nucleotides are TGTGCCAGCAGCTTGTACGGGACCACCGGGGAGCTGTTTTTT. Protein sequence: CASSLYGTTGELFF. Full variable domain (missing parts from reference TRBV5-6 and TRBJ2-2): DAGVTQSPTHLIKTRGQQVTLRCSPKSGHDTVSWYQQALGQGPQFIFQYYEEEERQRGNFPDRFSGHQFPNYSSELNVNALLLGDSALYLCASSLYGTTGELFFGEGSRLTVL.

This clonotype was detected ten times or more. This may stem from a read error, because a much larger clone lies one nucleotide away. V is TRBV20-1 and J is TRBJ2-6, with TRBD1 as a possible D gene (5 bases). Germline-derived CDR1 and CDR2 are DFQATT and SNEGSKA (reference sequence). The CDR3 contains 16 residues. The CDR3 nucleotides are TGCAGTGCTAGAGATGCCCAGGGCTCTGCGGCCAACGTCCTGACTTTC. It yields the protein CSARDAQGSAANVLTF.

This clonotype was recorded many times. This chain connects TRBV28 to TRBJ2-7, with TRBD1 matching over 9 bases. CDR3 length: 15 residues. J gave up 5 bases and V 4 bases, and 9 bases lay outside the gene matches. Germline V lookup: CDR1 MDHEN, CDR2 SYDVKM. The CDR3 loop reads CASSSWTGAADEQYF. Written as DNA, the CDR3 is TGTGCCAGCAGTTCTTGGACAGGGGCTGCGGACGAGCAGTACTTC.

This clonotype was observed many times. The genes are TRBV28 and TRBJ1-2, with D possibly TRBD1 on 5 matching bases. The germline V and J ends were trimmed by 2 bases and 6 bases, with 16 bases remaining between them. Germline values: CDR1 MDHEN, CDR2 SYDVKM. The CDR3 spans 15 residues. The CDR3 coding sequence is TGTGCCAGCAGTTTAACTCCGTCGGGACCCAATGGCTACACCTTC. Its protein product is CASSLTPSGPNGYTF.

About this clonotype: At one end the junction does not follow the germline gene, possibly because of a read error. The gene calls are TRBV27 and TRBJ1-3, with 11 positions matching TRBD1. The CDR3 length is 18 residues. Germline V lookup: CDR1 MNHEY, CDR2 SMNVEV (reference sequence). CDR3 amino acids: CASSSLRTGGPSGITIYF. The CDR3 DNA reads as TGTGCCAGCAGTTCACTCAGGACAGGGGGCCCCTCTGGAATCACCATATATTTT.

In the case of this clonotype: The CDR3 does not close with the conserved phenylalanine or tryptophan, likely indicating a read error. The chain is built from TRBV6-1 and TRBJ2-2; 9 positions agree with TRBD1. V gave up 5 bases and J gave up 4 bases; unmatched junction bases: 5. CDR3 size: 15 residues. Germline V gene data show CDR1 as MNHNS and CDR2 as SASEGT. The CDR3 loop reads CASSQETGGTGELFL. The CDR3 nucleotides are TGTGCCAGCAGTCAAGAGACAGGGGGCACCGGGGAGCTGTTTCTT.

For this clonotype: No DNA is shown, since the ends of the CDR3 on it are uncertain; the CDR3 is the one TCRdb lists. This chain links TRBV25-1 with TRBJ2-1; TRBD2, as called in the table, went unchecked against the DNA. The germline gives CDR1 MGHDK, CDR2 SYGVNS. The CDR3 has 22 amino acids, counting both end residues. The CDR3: CASSIYLCSVQTLAGGLNEQFF.

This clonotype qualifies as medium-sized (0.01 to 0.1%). CDR3 protein: CASSRDSGYTF. For the CDR3, the DNA is TGTGCCAGCAGCCGCGACAGTGGCTACACCTTC. The V and J genes are TRBV7-9 and TRBJ1-2, with D tentatively TRBD1 (5 bases). Trimming took 5 bases from V and 7 from J, leaving 8 bases between them. The CDR3 covers 11 residues. Germline loops: CDR1 SEHNR, CDR2 FQNEAQ (reference sequence).

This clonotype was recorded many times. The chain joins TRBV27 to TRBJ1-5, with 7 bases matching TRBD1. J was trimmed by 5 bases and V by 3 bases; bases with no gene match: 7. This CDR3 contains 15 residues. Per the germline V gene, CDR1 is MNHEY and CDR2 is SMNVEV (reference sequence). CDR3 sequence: CASSFQGEEDQPQHF. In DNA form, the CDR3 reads TGTGCCAGCAGTTTTCAGGGGGAGGAAGATCAGCCCCAGCATTTT.

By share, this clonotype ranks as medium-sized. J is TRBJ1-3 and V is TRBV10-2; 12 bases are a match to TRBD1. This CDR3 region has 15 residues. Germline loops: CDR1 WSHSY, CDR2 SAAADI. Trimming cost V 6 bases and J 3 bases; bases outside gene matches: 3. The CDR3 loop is CASRGQGAVGNTIYF. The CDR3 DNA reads TGCGCCAGCAGGGGACAGGGGGCTGTTGGAAACACCATATATTTT.

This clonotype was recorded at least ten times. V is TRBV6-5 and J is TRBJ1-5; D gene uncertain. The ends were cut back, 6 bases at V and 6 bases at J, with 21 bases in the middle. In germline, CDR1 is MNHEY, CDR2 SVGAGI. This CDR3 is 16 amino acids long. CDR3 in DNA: TGTGCCAGCAGCTCCCAACACCCGGCGAAAGGTCAGCCCCAGCATTTT. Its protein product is CASSSQHPAKGQPQHF.

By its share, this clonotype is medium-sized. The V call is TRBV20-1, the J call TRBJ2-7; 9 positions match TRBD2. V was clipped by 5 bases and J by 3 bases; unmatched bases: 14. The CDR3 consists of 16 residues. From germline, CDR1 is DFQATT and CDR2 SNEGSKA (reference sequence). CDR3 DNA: TGCAGTGCTTCCTTGCGGCAGCGGGGGGCCAACTACGAGCAGTACTTC. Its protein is CSASLRQRGANYEQYF.

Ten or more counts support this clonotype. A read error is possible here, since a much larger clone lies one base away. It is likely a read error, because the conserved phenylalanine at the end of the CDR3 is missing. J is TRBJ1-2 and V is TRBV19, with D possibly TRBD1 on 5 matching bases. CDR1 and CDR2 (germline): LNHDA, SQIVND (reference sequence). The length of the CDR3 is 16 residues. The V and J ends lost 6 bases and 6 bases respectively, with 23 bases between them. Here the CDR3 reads CASRAYTAGRKNGYTS. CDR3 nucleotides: TGTGCCAGTAGGGCCTATACGGCAGGGAGAAAGAATGGCTACACCTCC.

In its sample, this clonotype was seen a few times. CDR3 loop: CSAREAEISYEQYF. The CDR3 DNA follows: TGCAGTGCTAGAGAAGCGGAAATATCCTACGAGCAGTACTTC. This rearrangement joins TRBV20-1 to TRBJ2-7; perhaps TRBD2 as D (5 bases). The V and J ends lost 0 bases and 1 base respectively, with 10 bases between them. CDR1 and CDR2 (germline): DFQATT, SNEGSKA (reference sequence). The CDR3 consists of 14 residues.

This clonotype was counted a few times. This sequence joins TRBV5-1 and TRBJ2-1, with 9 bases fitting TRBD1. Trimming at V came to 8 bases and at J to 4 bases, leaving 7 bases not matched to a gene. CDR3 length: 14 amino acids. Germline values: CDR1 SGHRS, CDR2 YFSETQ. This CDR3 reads CARGPGQGYNEQFF. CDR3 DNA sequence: TGCGCCAGGGGGCCGGGACAGGGTTACAATGAGCAGTTCTTC.

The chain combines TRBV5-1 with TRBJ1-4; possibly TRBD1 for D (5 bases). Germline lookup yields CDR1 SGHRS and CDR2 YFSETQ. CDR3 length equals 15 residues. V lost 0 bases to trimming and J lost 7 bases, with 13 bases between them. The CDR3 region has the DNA TGCGCCAGCAGCTTGGCGGCGGCAGGGAGTGAAAAACTGTTTTTT. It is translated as CASSLAAAGSEKLFF.

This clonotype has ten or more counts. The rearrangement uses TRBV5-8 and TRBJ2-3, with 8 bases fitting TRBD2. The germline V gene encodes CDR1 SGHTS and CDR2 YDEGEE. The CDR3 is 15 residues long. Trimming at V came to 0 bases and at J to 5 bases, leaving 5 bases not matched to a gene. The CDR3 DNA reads TGTGCCAGCAGCTTGGAAGCGGGGGAATTAGATACGCAGTATTTT. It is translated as CASSLEAGELDTQYF.

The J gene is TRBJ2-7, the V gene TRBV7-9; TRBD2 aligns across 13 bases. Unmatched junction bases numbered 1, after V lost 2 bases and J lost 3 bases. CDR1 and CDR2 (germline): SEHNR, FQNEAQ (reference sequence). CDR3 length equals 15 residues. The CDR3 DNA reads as TGTGCCAGCAGCTTACGACTAGCGGGGGGCTACGAGCAGTACTTC. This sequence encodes CASSLRLAGGYEQYF.

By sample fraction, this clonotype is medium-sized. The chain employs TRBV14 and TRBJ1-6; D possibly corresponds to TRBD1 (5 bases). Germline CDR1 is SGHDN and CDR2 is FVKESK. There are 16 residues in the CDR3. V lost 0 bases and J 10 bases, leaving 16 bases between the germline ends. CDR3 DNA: TGTGCCAGCAGCCAAGATACGGGGCATCGGGGATCACCCCTCCACTTT. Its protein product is CASSQDTGHRGSPLHF.

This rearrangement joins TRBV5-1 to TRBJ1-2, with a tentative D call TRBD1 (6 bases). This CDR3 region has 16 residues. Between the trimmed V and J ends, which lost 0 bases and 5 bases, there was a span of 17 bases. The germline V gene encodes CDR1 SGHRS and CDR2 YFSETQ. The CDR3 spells CASSLGITGRGYGYTF. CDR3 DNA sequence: TGCGCCAGCAGCTTGGGTATTACAGGGAGAGGGTATGGCTACACCTTC.

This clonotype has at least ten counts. CDR3 sequence reads: CASSQTGGDSNQPQHF. The CDR3 bases are TGTGCCAGCAGCCAAACAGGGGGTGATAGCAATCAGCCCCAGCATTTT. J is TRBJ1-5 and V is TRBV5-5; 8 bases are shared with TRBD1. V gave up 4 bases and J gave up 0 bases; unmatched junction bases: 6. The CDR3 totals 16 residues. Germline V lookup: CDR1 SGHKS, CDR2 YYEKEE (reference sequence).

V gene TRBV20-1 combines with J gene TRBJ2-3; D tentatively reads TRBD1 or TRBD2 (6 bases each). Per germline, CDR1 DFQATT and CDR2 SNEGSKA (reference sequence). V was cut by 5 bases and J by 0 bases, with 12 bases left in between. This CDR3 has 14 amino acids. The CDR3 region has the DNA TGCAGTGCTTACGGGGGCAAGAGCACAGATACGCAGTATTTT. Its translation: CSAYGGKSTDTQYF.

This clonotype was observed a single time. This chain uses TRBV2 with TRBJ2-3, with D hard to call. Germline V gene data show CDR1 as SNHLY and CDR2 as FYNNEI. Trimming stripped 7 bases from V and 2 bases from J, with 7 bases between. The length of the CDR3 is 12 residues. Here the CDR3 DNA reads TGTGCCAGCACCGACCCCACAGATACGCAGTATTTT. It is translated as CASTDPTDTQYF.

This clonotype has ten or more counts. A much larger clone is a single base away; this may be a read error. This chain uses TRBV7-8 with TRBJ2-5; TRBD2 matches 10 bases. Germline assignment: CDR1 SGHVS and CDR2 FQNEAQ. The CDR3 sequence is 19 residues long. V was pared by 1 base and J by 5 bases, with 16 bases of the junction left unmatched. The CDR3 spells CASSLGGERGGWELETQYF. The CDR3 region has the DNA TGTGCCAGCAGCTTAGGGGGGGAGCGGGGGGGCTGGGAGCTCGAGACCCAGTACTTC.

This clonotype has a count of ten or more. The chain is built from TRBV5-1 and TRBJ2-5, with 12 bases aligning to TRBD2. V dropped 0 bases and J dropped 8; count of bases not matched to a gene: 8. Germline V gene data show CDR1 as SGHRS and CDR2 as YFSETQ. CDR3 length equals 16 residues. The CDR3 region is CASSLALASGGATQYF. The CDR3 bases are TGCGCCAGCAGCTTGGCCCTGGCTAGCGGGGGGGCCACCCAGTACTTC.

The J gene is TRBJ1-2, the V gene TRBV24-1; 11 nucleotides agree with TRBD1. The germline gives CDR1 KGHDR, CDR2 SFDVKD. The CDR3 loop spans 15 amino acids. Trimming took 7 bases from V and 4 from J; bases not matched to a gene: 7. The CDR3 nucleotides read TGTGCCACCAGGATCCGGGACAGGGGGGCCTATGGCTACACCTTC. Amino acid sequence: CATRIRDRGAYGYTF.

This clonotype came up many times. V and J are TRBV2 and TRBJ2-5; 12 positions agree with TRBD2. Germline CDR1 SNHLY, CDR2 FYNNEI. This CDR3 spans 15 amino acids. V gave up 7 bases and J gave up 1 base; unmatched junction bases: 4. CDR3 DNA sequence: TGTGCCAGCAAAGGACTAGCGGGGTCCCAAGAGACCCAGTACTTC. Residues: CASKGLAGSQETQYF.